This TCR beta chain was identified in a study of blood T cells in healthy people across ages. Overall study findings and caveats: Across the age range, TCR beta diversity per million T cells fell in a roughly linear way.

The V end was cut by 4 bases, the J end by 13 bases, with 16 bases between. Germline V CDR1 and CDR2: GTSNPN, SVGIG (reference sequence). The CDR3 is 11 residues long. A second PCR of roughly 7 to 11 cycles used a sample-barcoded 5' primer and a J-beta primer mix. TCRdb used MiXCR to reprocess the 5' RACE reads, holding one entry per CDR3 protein. The sample comprises about 1,000,000 distinct CDR3 sequences, 45% of which are singletons, and approximately 17% rests with the top ten. As to this clonotype: Its antigen is undetermined.

Donation came from healthy Caucasian individuals in Russia who were aged about 6 to 100. The sequencing sample was made of blood. The rearrangement joins TRBV30 to TRBJ2-5, with TRBD1 as a possible D gene (6 bases). The receptor was isolated from a woman aged 55-69 years in good health. CDR3 region: CAWKQGWERYF. Here the CDR3 DNA reads TGTGCCTGGAAACAGGGCTGGGAGCGGTACTTC.